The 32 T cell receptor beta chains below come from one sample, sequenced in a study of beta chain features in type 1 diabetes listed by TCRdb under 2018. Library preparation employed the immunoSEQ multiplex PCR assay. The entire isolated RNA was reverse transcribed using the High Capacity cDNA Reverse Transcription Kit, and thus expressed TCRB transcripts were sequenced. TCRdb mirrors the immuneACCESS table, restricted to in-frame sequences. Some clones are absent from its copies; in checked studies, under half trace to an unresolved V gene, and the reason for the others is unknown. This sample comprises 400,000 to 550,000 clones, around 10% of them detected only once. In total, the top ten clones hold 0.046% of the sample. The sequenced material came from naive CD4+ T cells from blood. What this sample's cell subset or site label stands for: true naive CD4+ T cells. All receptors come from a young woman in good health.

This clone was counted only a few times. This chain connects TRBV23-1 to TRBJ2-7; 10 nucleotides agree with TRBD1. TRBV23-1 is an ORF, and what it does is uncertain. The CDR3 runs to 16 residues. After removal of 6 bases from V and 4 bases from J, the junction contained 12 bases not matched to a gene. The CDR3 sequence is CASSSPRGTGDYEQYV. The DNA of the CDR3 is TGCGCCAGCAGCTCCCCGCGCGGGACAGGGGATTACGAGCAGTACGTC.

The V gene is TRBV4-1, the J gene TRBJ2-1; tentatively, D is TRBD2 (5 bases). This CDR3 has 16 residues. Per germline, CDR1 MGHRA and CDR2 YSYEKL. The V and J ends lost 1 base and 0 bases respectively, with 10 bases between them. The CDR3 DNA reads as TGCGCCAGCAGCCAAGTGGCCGGACTCTCCTACAATGAGCAGTTCTTC. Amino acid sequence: CASSQVAGLSYNEQFF.

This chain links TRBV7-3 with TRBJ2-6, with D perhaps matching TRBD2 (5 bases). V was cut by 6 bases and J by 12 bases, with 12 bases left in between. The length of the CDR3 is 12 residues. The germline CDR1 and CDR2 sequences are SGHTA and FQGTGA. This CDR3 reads CASSYREGVLTF. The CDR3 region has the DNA TGTGCCAGCAGTTATCGGGAAGGCGTCCTGACTTTC.

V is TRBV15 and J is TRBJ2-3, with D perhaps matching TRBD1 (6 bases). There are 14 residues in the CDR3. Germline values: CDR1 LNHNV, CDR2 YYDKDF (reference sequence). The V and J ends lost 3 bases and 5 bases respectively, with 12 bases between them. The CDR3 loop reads CATSSPRDIDTQYF. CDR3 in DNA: TGTGCCACCAGCAGCCCCCGGGACATAGATACGCAGTATTTT.

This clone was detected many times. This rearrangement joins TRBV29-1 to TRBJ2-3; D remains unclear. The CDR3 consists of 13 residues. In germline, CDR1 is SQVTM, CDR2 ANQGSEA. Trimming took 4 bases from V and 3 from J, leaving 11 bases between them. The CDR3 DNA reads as TGCAGCGTTGTTGGGGATTTGACAGATACGCAGTATTTT. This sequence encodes CSVVGDLTDTQYF.

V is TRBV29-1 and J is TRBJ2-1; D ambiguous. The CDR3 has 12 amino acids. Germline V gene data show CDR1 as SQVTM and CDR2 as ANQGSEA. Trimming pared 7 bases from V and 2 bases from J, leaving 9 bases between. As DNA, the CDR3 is TGCAGCGCCTCCCCCCCCTACAATGAGCAGTTCTTC. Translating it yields CSASPPYNEQFF.

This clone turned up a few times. The CDR3 DNA follows: TGTGCCAGCAGTTACGGGCTAGGGGCCAAAAACATTCAGTACTTC. It encodes CASSYGLGAKNIQYF. V is TRBV6-5 and J is TRBJ2-4; D unresolved. This CDR3 spans 15 amino acids. V was clipped by 2 bases and J by 1 base, with 9 bases between them. From germline, CDR1 is MNHEY and CDR2 SVGAGI.

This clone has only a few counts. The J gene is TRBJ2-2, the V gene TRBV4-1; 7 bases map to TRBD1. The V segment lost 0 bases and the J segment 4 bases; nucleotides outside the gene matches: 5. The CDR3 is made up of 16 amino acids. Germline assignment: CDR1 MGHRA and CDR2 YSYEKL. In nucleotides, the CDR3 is TGCGCCAGCAGCCAAGAAAGGGGGCCGTTCACCGGGGAGCTGTTTTTT. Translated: CASSQERGPFTGELFF.

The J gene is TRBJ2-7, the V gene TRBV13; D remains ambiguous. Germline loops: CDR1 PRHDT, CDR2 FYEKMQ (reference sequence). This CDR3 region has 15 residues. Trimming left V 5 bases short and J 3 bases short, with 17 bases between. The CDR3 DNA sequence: TGTGCCAGCAGCCGTTTACGTTCACACCTCTACGAGCAGTACGTC. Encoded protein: CASSRLRSHLYEQYV.

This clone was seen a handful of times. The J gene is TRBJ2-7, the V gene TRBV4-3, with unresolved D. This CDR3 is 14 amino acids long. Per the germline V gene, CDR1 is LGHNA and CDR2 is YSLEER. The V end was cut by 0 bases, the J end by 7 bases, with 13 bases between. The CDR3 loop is CASSQDSLSPEQYF. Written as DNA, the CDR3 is TGCGCCAGCAGCCAAGATAGTCTTAGTCCAGAGCAGTACTTC.

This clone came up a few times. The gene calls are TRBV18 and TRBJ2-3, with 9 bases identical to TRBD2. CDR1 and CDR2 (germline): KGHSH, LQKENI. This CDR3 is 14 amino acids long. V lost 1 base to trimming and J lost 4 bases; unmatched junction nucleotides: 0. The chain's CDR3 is CASSPQRGADTQYF. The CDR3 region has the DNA TGTGCCAGCTCACCACAGCGGGGGGCAGATACGCAGTATTTT. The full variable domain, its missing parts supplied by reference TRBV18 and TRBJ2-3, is NAGVMQNPRHLVRRRGQEARLRCSPMKGHSHVYWYRQLPEEGLKFMVYLQKENIIDESGMPKERFSAEFPKEGPSILRIQQVVRGDSAAYFCASSPQRGADTQYFGPGTRLTVL.

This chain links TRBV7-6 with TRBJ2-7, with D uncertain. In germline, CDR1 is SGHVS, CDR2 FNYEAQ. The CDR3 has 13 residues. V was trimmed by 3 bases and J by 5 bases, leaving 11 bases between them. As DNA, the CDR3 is TGTGCCAGCAGCTTGACCCTTAGCCACGAGCAGTACGTC. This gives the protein CASSLTLSHEQYV.

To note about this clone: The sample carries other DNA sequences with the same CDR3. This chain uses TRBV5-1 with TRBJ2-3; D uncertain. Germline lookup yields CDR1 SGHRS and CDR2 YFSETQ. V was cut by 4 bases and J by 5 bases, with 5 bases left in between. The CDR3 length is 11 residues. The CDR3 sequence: CASSTLDTQYF. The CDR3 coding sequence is TGCGCCAGCAGCACCCTAGATACGCAGTATTTT.

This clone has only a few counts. CDR3 coding DNA: TGTGCCAGCAGCCCCGGGGGAGGCCCGAAAGGCGGGGAGCTGTTTTTT. Its protein is CASSPGGGPKGGELFF. This chain links TRBV7-3 with TRBJ2-2, with a weak D call TRBD2 (6 bases). V dropped 5 bases and J dropped 7 bases, with 20 bases sitting between them. Germline lookup yields CDR1 SGHTA and CDR2 FQGTGA. CDR3 length: 16 residues.

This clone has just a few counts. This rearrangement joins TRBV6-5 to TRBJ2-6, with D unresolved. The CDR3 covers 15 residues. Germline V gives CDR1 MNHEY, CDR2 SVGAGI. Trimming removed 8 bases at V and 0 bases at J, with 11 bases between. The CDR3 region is CASRYKDSGANVLTF. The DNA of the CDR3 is TGTGCCAGCCGATACAAGGACTCTGGGGCCAACGTCCTGACTTTC.

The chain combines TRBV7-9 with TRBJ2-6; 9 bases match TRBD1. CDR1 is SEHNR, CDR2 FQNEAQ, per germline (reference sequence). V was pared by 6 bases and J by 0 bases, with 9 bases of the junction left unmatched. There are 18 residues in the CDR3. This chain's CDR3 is CASSYGTGMDSGANVLTF. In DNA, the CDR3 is TGTGCCAGCAGTTACGGGACAGGGATGGACTCTGGGGCCAACGTCCTGACTTTC.

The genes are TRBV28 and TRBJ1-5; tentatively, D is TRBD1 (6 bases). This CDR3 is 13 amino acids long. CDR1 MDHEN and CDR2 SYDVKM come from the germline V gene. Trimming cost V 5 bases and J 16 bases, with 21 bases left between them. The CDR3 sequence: CASSPNNRDNEHF. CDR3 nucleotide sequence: TGTGCCAGCAGTCCTAACAACCGGGACAATGAACATTTT.

The CDR3 protein is CASSPTGLLSGQFF. For the CDR3, the DNA is TGTGCCAGCAGTCCGACAGGACTCCTGTCGGGGCAGTTCTTC. This rearrangement joins TRBV6-4 to TRBJ2-1, with a possible D match to TRBD1 (6 bases). This CDR3 region has 14 residues. In germline, CDR1 is MRHNA, CDR2 SNTAGT. V lost 5 bases and J 12 bases, leaving 20 bases between the germline ends.

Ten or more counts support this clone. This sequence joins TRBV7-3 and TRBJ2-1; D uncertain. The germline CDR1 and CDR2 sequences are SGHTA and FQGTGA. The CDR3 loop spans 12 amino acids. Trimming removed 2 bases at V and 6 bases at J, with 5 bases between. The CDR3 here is CASSLSVNEQFF. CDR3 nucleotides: TGTGCCAGCAGCTTATCGGTCAATGAGCAGTTCTTC.

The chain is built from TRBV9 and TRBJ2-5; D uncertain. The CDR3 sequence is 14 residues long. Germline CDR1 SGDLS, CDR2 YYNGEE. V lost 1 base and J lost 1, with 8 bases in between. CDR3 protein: CASSVNTVQETQYF. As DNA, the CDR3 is TGTGCCAGCAGCGTAAATACAGTCCAAGAGACCCAGTACTTC.

Here the CDR3 DNA reads TGCGCCAGCAGCCAAGATGGAAGGACGGGGTCCGAGCAGTACTTC. It codes for CASSQDGRTGSEQYF. The V gene is TRBV4-3, the J gene TRBJ2-7, with D tentatively TRBD2 (5 bases). V lost 0 bases to trimming and J lost 6 bases, with 15 bases between them. The CDR3 runs to 15 residues. Germline values: CDR1 LGHNA, CDR2 YSLEER.

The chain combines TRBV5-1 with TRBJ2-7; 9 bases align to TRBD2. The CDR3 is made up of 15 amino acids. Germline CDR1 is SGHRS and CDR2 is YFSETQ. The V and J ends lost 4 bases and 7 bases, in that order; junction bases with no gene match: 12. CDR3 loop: CASSQSTSGWTEQYF. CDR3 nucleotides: TGCGCCAGCAGCCAATCTACTAGCGGGTGGACGGAGCAGTACTTC.

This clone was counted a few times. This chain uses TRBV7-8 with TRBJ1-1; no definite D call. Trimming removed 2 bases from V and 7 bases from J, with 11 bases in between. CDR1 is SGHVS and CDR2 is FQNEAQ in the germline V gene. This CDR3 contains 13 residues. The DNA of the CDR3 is TGTGCCAGCAGCTTAAGGGTAGACGGTGAAGCTTTCTTT. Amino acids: CASSLRVDGEAFF.

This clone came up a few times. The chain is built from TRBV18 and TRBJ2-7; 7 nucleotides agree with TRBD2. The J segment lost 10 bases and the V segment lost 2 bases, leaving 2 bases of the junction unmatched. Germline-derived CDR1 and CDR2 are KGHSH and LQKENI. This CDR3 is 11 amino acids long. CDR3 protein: CASSPEREQYF. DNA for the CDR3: TGTGCCAGCTCACCAGAGCGGGAACAGTACTTC. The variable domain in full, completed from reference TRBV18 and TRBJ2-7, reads NAGVMQNPRHLVRRRGQEARLRCSPMKGHSHVYWYRQLPEEGLKFMVYLQKENIIDESGMPKERFSAEFPKEGPSILRIQQVVRGDSAAYFCASSPEREQYFGPGTRLTVT.

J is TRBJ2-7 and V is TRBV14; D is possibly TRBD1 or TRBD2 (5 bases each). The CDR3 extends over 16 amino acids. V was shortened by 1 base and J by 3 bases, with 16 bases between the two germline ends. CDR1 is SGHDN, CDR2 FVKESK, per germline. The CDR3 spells CASSQVWQRGDYEQYV. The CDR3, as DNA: TGTGCCAGCAGCCAAGTATGGCAGAGAGGGGACTACGAGCAGTACGTC.

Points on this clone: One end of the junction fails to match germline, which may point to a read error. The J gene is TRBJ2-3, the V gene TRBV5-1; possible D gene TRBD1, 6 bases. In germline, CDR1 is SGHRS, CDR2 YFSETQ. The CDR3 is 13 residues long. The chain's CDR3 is CASSLSPSQNREF. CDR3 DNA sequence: TGCGCCAGCAGCTTGTCTCCTTCCCAAAACAGGGAGTTT.

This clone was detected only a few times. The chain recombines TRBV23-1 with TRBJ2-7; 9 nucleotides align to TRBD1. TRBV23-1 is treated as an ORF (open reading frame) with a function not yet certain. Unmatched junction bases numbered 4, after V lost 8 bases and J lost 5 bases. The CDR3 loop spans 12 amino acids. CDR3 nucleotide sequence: TGCGCCAGCGCGGACAGGGGACACGAGCAGTACTTC. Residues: CASADRGHEQYF.

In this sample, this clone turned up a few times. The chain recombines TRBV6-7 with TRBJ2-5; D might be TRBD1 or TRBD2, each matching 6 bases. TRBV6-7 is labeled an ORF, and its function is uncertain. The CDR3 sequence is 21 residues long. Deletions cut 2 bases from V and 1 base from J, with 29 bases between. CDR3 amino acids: CASSYASGGGICSSVQETQYF. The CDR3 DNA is TGTGCCAGCAGTTACGCGAGCGGAGGGGGGATCTGTAGTAGCGTCCAAGAGACCCAGTACTTC.

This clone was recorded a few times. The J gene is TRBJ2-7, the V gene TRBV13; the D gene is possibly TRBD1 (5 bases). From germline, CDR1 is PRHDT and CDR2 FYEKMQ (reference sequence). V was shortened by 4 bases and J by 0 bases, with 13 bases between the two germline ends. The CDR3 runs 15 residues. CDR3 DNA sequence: TGTGCCAGCAGCTCCGCATGGGGCGGCTCCTACGAGCAGTACTTC. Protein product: CASSSAWGGSYEQYF.

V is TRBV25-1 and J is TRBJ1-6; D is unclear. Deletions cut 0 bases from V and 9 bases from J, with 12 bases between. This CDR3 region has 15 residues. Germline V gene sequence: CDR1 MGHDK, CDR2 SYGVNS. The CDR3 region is CASSEYGLSRSPLHF. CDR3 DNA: TGTGCCAGCAGTGAATATGGATTAAGTCGTTCACCCCTCCACTTT.

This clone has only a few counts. CDR3 bases: TGCAGTGCTAGCCCAGGTCCTGAAGCTTTCTTT. It specifies CSASPGPEAFF. The rearrangement links TRBV20-1 to TRBJ1-1; D gene unclear. The CDR3 runs to 11 residues. Trimming took 3 bases from V and 6 from J, leaving 8 bases between them. Looked up from germline, CDR1 is DFQATT and CDR2 is SNEGSKA (reference sequence).

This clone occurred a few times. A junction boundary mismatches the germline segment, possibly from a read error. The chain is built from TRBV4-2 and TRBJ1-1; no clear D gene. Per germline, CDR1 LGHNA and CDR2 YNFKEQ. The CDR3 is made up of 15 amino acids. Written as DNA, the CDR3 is TGTGCCAGCAGCCAAGTCTTCCGCAGGAACTCTGAAGCTTTCTTT. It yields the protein CASSQVFRRNSEAFF.